The subject of this entry is one TCR beta chain. The antigen is not known. Per the germline V gene, CDR1 is MGHRA and CDR2 is YSYEKL. The CDR3 extends over 18 amino acids. Losses at the gene ends were 1 base for V and 7 bases for J; bases not matched to a gene: 9. This sample was included in a study of high-grade serous ovarian cancer treatment subgroups. Study at large: Mean per sample: around 14,000 reads, around 7,100 unique TCR beta rearrangements. Broader study findings: Same-patient tumor repertoires overlapped at roughly 0.095 to 0.8; different patients barely overlapped.

Clones were sequenced by immunoSEQ multiplex PCR, and TCRdb holds only the in-frame ones, with some missing. There are some 20,000 clones in the sample; roughly 80% occur only once, and approximately 6% lies in the top ten. Tumor samples were obtained before definitive surgery or chemotherapy. This TCR was recovered from a human donor with high-grade serous ovarian cancer. The chain links TRBV4-1 to TRBJ2-1, with 14 nucleotides matching TRBD2. The sequencing sample was made of tumor tissue. The CDR3 coding sequence is TGCGCCAGCAGCCAAGCAAACCCGGGACTAGCGGGAGAAAATGAGCAGTTCTTC. It yields the protein CASSQANPGLAGENEQFF.